A single sample gave rise to the 4 T cell receptor beta chains below, sequenced in a study of shared clonotypes between healthy human individuals. This table comes from immunoSEQ multiplex PCR, and its TCRdb copy is limited to in-frame clones, with some not included. The repertoire holds about 2 million clones, with 95% as singletons. Material for sequencing was naive CD4+ T cells sorted from blood. Subset meaning: CD45RA+ positively selected. The receptor set was obtained from a man younger than 35 in good health.

In its sample, this clone was seen once. The chain recombines TRBV27 with TRBJ2-7; D possibly corresponds to TRBD2 (5 bases). This CDR3 has 14 amino acids. CDR1 is MNHEY, CDR2 SMNVEV, per germline (reference sequence). Trimming shortened V by 3 bases and J by 0 bases, and 9 bases separated the two germline ends. Here the CDR3 DNA reads TGTGCCAGCAGTTTGCGGGTGAGCTCCTACGAGCAGTACTTC. Its translation is CASSLRVSSYEQYF.

The V and J genes are TRBV19 and TRBJ2-5; 10 bases fit TRBD2. The CDR3 has 14 residues. The germline CDR1 and CDR2 sequences are LNHDA and SQIVND (reference sequence). Trimming removed 7 bases from V and 5 bases from J; junction bases left unmatched: 7. The CDR3 region is CASKRSGRAETQYF. In DNA form, the CDR3 reads TGTGCCAGTAAACGGAGCGGGAGGGCGGAGACCCAGTACTTC.

The chain combines TRBV5-1 with TRBJ2-7; tentatively, D is TRBD2 (6 bases). V lost 2 bases and J lost 1, with 13 bases in between. CDR1 and CDR2 (germline): SGHRS, YFSETQ. CDR3 size: 15 residues. In nucleotides, the CDR3 is TGCGCCAGCAGCTTAAGGTCTAGCGCGTCCTACGAGCAGTACTTC. Protein product: CASSLRSSASYEQYF.

V usage is TRBV5-4 and J usage is TRBJ2-7, with 12 bases that match TRBD2. After removal of 4 bases from V and 3 bases from J, the junction contained 5 bases not matched to a gene. The germline gives CDR1 SGHNT, CDR2 YYREEE (reference sequence). CDR3 length: 15 residues. CDR3 amino acids: CASSLGLAGIYEQYF. For the CDR3, the DNA is TGTGCCAGCAGCCTGGGACTAGCGGGTATCTACGAGCAGTACTTC. The variable domain in full, completed from reference TRBV5-4 and TRBJ2-7, reads ETGVTQSPTHLIKTRGQQVTLRCSSQSGHNTVSWYQQALGQGPQFIFQYYREEENGRGNFPPRFSGLQFPNYSSELNVNALELDDSALYLCASSLGLAGIYEQYFGPGTRLTVT.